Each of the 27 T cell receptor beta chains below was sequenced from the same sample in a study of cytomegalovirus exposure and HLA in healthy donors. PCR amplification relied on 60 Vbeta primers (plus 13 Jbeta primers). Profiling relied on immunoSEQ multiplex PCR, and the TCRdb table lists in-frame clones only, not all of them. This table has approximately 150,000 clones, roughly 76% appearing once. The specimen was PBMCs. Every receptor here comes from a woman aged 45-65 years in good health and CMV-seronegative.

The V and J genes are TRBV19 and TRBJ1-3; D is possibly TRBD1 (6 bases). Deletions cut 9 bases from V and 4 bases from J, with 16 bases between. Germline CDR1 is LNHDA and CDR2 is SQIVND (reference sequence). The CDR3 runs 14 residues. The CDR3 protein is CASRRQGKGNTIYF. For the CDR3, the DNA is TGTGCCAGCCGACGGCAGGGGAAGGGAAACACCATATATTTT.

V is TRBV18 and J is TRBJ1-1; a weak D match, TRBD1 (6 bases). This CDR3 comprises 14 residues. V was clipped by 4 bases and J by 0 bases, with 9 bases between them. The V gene's germline CDR1 is KGHSH and CDR2 LQKENI. CDR3 DNA sequence: TGTGCCAGCTCACAGGACAGACTGAACACTGAAGCTTTCTTT. As protein: CASSQDRLNTEAFF.

The chain combines TRBV28 with TRBJ1-1, with D maybe TRBD1 (5 bases). Germline CDR1 and CDR2: MDHEN and SYDVKM. V was trimmed by 1 base and J by 4 bases, leaving 7 bases between them. This CDR3 has 13 amino acids. CDR3 loop: CASSLSGSTEAFF. CDR3 DNA sequence: TGTGCCAGCAGTTTATCAGGGTCCACTGAAGCTTTCTTT. Supplemented by reference TRBV28 and TRBJ1-1, the full variable domain reads DVKVTQSSRYLVKRTGEKVFLECVQDMDHENMFWYRQDPGLGLRLIYFSYDVKMKEKGDIPEGYSVSREKKERFSLILESASTNQTSMYLCASSLSGSTEAFFGQGTRLTVV.

The sample holds a few counts of this clone. The V gene is TRBV6-1, the J gene TRBJ2-1, with TRBD1 matching over 8 bases. This CDR3 contains 15 residues. CDR1 and CDR2 from the germline V gene are MNHNS and SASEGT. V shed 6 bases and J 6 bases; nucleotides not matched to a gene: 10. CDR3: CASRRDPTGGNEQFF. The CDR3 coding sequence is TGTGCCAGCAGGCGCGACCCCACAGGGGGCAATGAGCAGTTCTTC.

The V call is TRBV2, the J call TRBJ2-1, with 11 bases that match TRBD2. This CDR3 has 15 residues. The germline gives CDR1 SNHLY, CDR2 FYNNEI. Losses at the gene ends were 7 bases for V and 3 bases for J; bases not matched to a gene: 5. The CDR3, as DNA: TGTGCCAGCACCCGTAGCGGGAGGGTCTACAATGAGCAGTTCTTC. Protein: CASTRSGRVYNEQFF.

The chain couples TRBV27 to TRBJ2-1; 10 bases match TRBD2. The CDR3 spans 16 residues. The V and J ends lost 5 bases and 0 bases, in that order; junction bases with no gene match: 4. Germline values: CDR1 MNHEY, CDR2 SMNVEV (reference sequence). The CDR3 protein is CASSTSGVSSYNEQFF. DNA for the CDR3: TGTGCCAGCAGTACTAGCGGGGTGAGCTCCTACAATGAGCAGTTCTTC.

The V gene is TRBV5-1, the J gene TRBJ2-2; TRBD2 aligns across 9 bases. CDR3 length: 18 residues. CDR1 SGHRS and CDR2 YFSETQ come from the germline V gene. Trimming at V came to 2 bases and at J to 3 bases, leaving 11 bases not matched to a gene. DNA for the CDR3: TGCGCCAGCAGCTTCCCCCCGCGGGAGGGCCGTCACACCGGGGAGCTGTTTTTT. This gives the protein CASSFPPREGRHTGELFF.

V and J are TRBV10-3 and TRBJ1-5; a possible D gene is TRBD1 (6 bases). V dropped 10 bases and J dropped 3 bases, with 22 bases sitting between them. Per germline, CDR1 ENHRY and CDR2 SYGVKD. CDR3 length equals 16 residues. In DNA, the CDR3 is TGTGCCAATTCATCGGGCGGGGGGGCAGACAATCAGCCCCAGCATTTT. The encoded protein is CANSSGGGADNQPQHF.

This clone was recorded once. This chain connects TRBV5-6 to TRBJ1-6, with D possibly TRBD1 on 5 matching bases. The germline V and J ends were trimmed by 1 base and 0 bases, with 8 bases remaining between them. CDR1 and CDR2 from the germline V gene are SGHDT and YYEEEE. The CDR3 is 16 residues long. The CDR3: CASSLWGLSYNSPLHF. The DNA of the CDR3 is TGTGCCAGCAGCTTGTGGGGACTCTCCTATAATTCACCCCTCCACTTT.

This sequence joins TRBV19 and TRBJ2-1; 11 bases are a match to TRBD2. The length of the CDR3 is 15 residues. V lost 6 bases to trimming and J lost 4 bases; unmatched junction nucleotides: 5. Germline V CDR1 and CDR2: LNHDA, SQIVND (reference sequence). This chain's CDR3 is CASRPSGGRYNEQFF. The DNA of the CDR3 is TGTGCCAGTAGACCTAGCGGGGGGCGATACAATGAGCAGTTCTTC.

The V gene is TRBV5-6, the J gene TRBJ1-2, with 7 bases that match TRBD1. The CDR3 consists of 15 residues. J lost 4 bases, V lost 2 bases, and 8 bases had no gene match. Germline CDR1 reads SGHDT; CDR2 reads YYEEEE. The CDR3 coding sequence is TGTGCCAGCAGCTTAGGACAGGAGGGCTCCTATGGCTACACCTTC. It specifies CASSLGQEGSYGYTF.

This clone was seen a handful of times. The chain's CDR3 is CASSLIPPGVSNQPQHF. The CDR3 bases are TGTGCCAGCAGCTTAATCCCTCCAGGGGTTAGCAATCAGCCCCAGCATTTT. V and J are TRBV7-6 and TRBJ1-5; D is perhaps TRBD1 (6 bases). The V gene's germline CDR1 is SGHVS and CDR2 FNYEAQ. The ends were cut back, 2 bases at V and 0 bases at J, with 14 bases in the middle. This CDR3 contains 17 residues.

This clone appeared a single time. The V gene is TRBV2, the J gene TRBJ2-2, with D uncertain. Looked up from germline, CDR1 is SNHLY and CDR2 is FYNNEI. Trimming stripped 6 bases from V and 3 bases from J, with 5 bases between. This CDR3 comprises 12 residues. CDR3 DNA: TGTGCCAGCAGATCAGACACCGGGGAGCTGTTTTTT. Encoded protein: CASRSDTGELFF. The variable domain in full, completed from reference TRBV2 and TRBJ2-2, reads EPEVTQTPSHQVTQMGQEVILRCVPISNHLYFYWYRQILGQKVEFLVSFYNNEISEKSEIFDDQFSVERPDGSNFTLKIRSTKLEDSAMYFCASRSDTGELFFGEGSRLTVL.

The chain employs TRBV11-2 and TRBJ1-4; TRBD1 matches 7 bases. V was clipped by 0 bases and J by 4 bases; unmatched bases: 8. CDR1 SGHAT and CDR2 FQNNGV come from the germline V gene. There are 17 residues in the CDR3. This CDR3 reads CASSLEQGSLFNEKLFF. The CDR3 DNA follows: TGTGCCAGCAGCTTAGAACAGGGGTCTTTATTTAATGAAAAACTGTTTTTT.

In its sample, this clone was seen a few times. The V gene is TRBV5-1, the J gene TRBJ1-2; perhaps TRBD1 as D (5 bases). Germline V gives CDR1 SGHRS, CDR2 YFSETQ. The CDR3 consists of 14 residues. Trimming removed 0 bases from V and 8 bases from J, with 14 bases in between. CDR3 loop: CASSLGREDQGYTF. The CDR3 DNA is TGCGCCAGCAGCTTGGGCAGGGAGGATCAGGGCTACACCTTC.

This chain connects TRBV25-1 to TRBJ1-2, with D possibly TRBD1 on 6 matching bases. V lost 6 bases and J 4 bases, leaving 15 bases between the germline ends. The CDR3 sequence is 14 residues long. Germline-derived CDR1 and CDR2 are MGHDK and SYGVNS. The CDR3, as DNA: TGTGCCAGCAGCGACGTCACAGGGTCCTATGGCTACACCTTC. It yields the protein CASSDVTGSYGYTF.

J is TRBJ2-7 and V is TRBV6-5; 7 bases fit TRBD1. The CDR3 is 12 residues long. V lost 4 bases and J lost 7; bases outside the gene matches: 4. Looked up from germline, CDR1 is MNHEY and CDR2 is SVGAGI. The CDR3 is CASSSTGKEQYF. CDR3 nucleotides: TGTGCCAGCAGTTCGACAGGGAAGGAGCAGTACTTC.

The chain carries TRBV29-1 and TRBJ1-2; D remains ambiguous. Trimming took off 2 bases at V and 0 bases at J, with 7 bases between the two ends. The germline V gene encodes CDR1 SQVTM and CDR2 ANQGSEA. The CDR3 runs to 13 residues. For the CDR3, the DNA is TGCAGCGTTGAAATCCCGTCTAACTATGGCTACACCTTC. This gives the protein CSVEIPSNYGYTF.

The genes are TRBV13 and TRBJ2-5; D ambiguous. This CDR3 comprises 11 residues. V was shortened by 3 bases and J by 4 bases, with 3 bases between the two germline ends. Germline V gene lookup returns CDR1 PRHDT and CDR2 FYEKMQ (reference sequence). The CDR3 here is CASSFIETQYF. The CDR3 DNA follows: TGTGCCAGCAGCTTCATAGAGACCCAGTACTTC.

The genes are TRBV7-2 and TRBJ1-5, with D possibly being TRBD1 (6 bases). CDR1 is SGHTA, CDR2 FQGNSA, per germline. This CDR3 is built from 15 residues. The V and J ends lost 3 bases and 2 bases respectively, with 11 bases between them. CDR3 coding DNA: TGTGCCAGCAGCTTCACTGGGGGCGGCAATCAGCCCCAGCATTTT. Translating it yields CASSFTGGGNQPQHF. Full variable domain (outside the CDR3, taken from reference TRBV7-2 and TRBJ1-5): GAGVSQSPSNKVTEKGKDVELRCDPISGHTALYWYRQSLGQGLEFLIYFQGNSAPDKSGLPSDRFSAERTGGSVSTLTIQRTQQEDSAVYLCASSFTGGGNQPQHFGDGTRLSIL.

The CDR3: CASGKGQGVHEQYF. The CDR3 DNA follows: TGTGCCAGTGGAAAGGGACAGGGAGTCCACGAGCAGTACTTC. The chain is built from TRBV2 and TRBJ2-5; TRBD1 matches at 9 bases. The J call could be wrong; TRBJ2-7 is a better fit for the DNA end. CDR3 length: 14 amino acids. Germline V gives CDR1 SNHLY, CDR2 FYNNEI.

This clone showed up just once. The chain is built from TRBV15 and TRBJ2-7, with D maybe TRBD1 (7 bases). The CDR3 extends over 15 amino acids. V was pared by 3 bases and J by 9 bases, with 21 bases between. Germline CDR1 reads LNHNV; CDR2 reads YYDKDF (reference sequence). The CDR3 nucleotides are TGTGCCACCAGCAGGGTCACCGAACAGGGGAGGCCGCAGTACTTC. This codes for CATSRVTEQGRPQYF.

The sample holds a few counts of this clone. The genes are TRBV15 and TRBJ2-1; 7 bases line up with TRBD2. The junction had 7 bases not matched to a gene; V was cut back by 8 bases and J by 0 bases. The CDR3 is 15 amino acids. Germline CDR1 and CDR2: LNHNV and YYDKDF (reference sequence). CDR3 coding DNA: TGTGCCACCCAATTAGCGGGCAGCTCCTACAATGAGCAGTTCTTC. Translating it yields CATQLAGSSYNEQFF.

A single count supports this clone. DNA for the CDR3: TGTGCCAGTAGTCCCCTAGCGATGAACACTGAAGCTTTCTTT. Protein: CASSPLAMNTEAFF. The chain has TRBV19 and TRBJ1-1, with no clear D. V dropped 5 bases and J dropped 0 bases, with 10 bases sitting between them. The germline gives CDR1 LNHDA, CDR2 SQIVND (reference sequence). CDR3 size: 14 residues. Looking up the rest from reference TRBV19 and TRBJ1-1 gives the full variable domain: DGGITQSPKYLFRKEGQNVTLSCEQNLNHDAMYWYRQDPGQGLRLIYYSQIVNDFQKGDIAEGYSVSREKKESFPLTVTSAQKNPTAFYLCASSPLAMNTEAFFGQGTRLTVV.

This chain uses TRBV5-8 with TRBJ1-3; 8 positions agree with TRBD1. The CDR3 extends over 17 amino acids. Germline V CDR1 and CDR2: SGHTS, YDEGEE. V was clipped by 6 bases and J by 1 base; unmatched bases: 12. The CDR3 reads CASTRTGSIRSGNTIYF. The CDR3 DNA is TGTGCCAGCACCCGGACAGGGAGTATCCGATCTGGAAACACCATATATTTT.

The CDR3 here is CASSYGPLNTEAFF. DNA for the CDR3: TGTGCCAGCAGTTACGGCCCGTTGAACACTGAAGCTTTCTTT. The V call is TRBV6-5, the J call TRBJ1-1, with no clear D. V lost 2 bases to trimming and J lost 0 bases, with 7 bases between them. CDR3 length equals 14 residues. Germline V lookup: CDR1 MNHEY, CDR2 SVGAGI.

This clone was seen a few times. The chain joins TRBV27 to TRBJ2-7, with a tentative D call TRBD1 (6 bases). The V gene lost 6 bases and the J gene lost 5 bases, with 8 bases spanning the gap. The CDR3 has 11 amino acids. CDR1 is MNHEY, CDR2 SMNVEV, per germline (reference sequence). The CDR3: CASSEGDEQYF. The CDR3 coding sequence is TGTGCCAGCAGCGAGGGGGACGAGCAGTACTTC.